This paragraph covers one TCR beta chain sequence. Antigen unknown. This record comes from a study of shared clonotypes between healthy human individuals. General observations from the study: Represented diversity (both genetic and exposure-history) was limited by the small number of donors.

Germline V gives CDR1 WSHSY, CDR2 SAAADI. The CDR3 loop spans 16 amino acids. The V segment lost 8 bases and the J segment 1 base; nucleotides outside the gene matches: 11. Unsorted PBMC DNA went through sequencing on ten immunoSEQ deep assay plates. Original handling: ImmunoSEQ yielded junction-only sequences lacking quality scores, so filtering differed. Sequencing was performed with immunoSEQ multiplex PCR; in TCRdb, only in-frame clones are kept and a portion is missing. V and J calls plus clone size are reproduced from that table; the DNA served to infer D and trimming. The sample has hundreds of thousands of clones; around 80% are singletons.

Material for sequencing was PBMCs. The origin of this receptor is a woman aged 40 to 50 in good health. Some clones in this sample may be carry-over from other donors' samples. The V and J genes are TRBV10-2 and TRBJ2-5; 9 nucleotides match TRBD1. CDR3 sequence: CASGSDRGWGQETQYF. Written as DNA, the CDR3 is TGCGCCAGCGGTTCGGACAGGGGTTGGGGCCAAGAGACCCAGTACTTC.